Listed below are T cell receptor beta chains from one sample, sequenced in a study of cytomegalovirus exposure and HLA in healthy donors. Repertoires were generated with immunoSEQ multiplex PCR, while TCRdb's copy carries only in-frame clones and drops some. The sample shows approximately 170,000 clones, roughly four fifths of them seen only once. Material for sequencing was PBMCs. These receptor sequences come from a woman in her 30s in good health and CMV-seropositive. Each CDR3 is given without its conserved first and last residue. Each record gives: V gene, J gene, CDR3 protein.

V gene: TRBV6-5; J gene: TRBJ1-5; CDR3 protein: ASSEYSNQPQH
V gene: TRBV29-1; J gene: TRBJ2-5; CDR3 protein: SVELLVQETQY
V gene: TRBV30; J gene: TRBJ2-1; CDR3 protein: ACLIALAGEQF
V gene: TRBV2; J gene: TRBJ1-1; CDR3 protein: ASSRTGAWNTEAF
V gene: TRBV25-1; J gene: TRBJ1-1; CDR3 protein: ASSGPRSGEAF
V gene: TRBV30; J gene: TRBJ1-1; CDR3 protein: AWSVRQFAEAF
V gene: TRBV30; J gene: TRBJ2-3; CDR3 protein: AWTTGLSTDTQY
V gene: TRBV2; J gene: TRBJ1-5; CDR3 protein: ASSRGSNQPQH
V gene: TRBV30; J gene: TRBJ1-4; CDR3 protein: AWRHRVIGPTNEKLF
V gene: TRBV6-5; J gene: TRBJ2-1; CDR3 protein: ASRSGPSNEQF
V gene: TRBV6-5; J gene: TRBJ2-5; CDR3 protein: ASGYSTATGDTQY
V gene: TRBV11-3; J gene: TRBJ2-1; CDR3 protein: ASSLVRNEQF
V gene: TRBV10-3; J gene: TRBJ1-1; CDR3 protein: AIRADSANTEAF
V gene: TRBV14; J gene: TRBJ1-1; CDR3 protein: ASSQGPIMNTEAF
V gene: TRBV2; J gene: TRBJ2-3; CDR3 protein: ASSKLAGGGTDTQY
V gene: TRBV2; J gene: TRBJ1-3; CDR3 protein: ASSTRGAGNTIY
V gene: TRBV5-5; J gene: TRBJ1-1; CDR3 protein: ASSAANTEAF
V gene: TRBV7-8; J gene: TRBJ2-1; CDR3 protein: ASSEAAGPNEQF
V gene: TRBV7-9; J gene: TRBJ1-1; CDR3 protein: ASSFDSPGTEAF
V gene: TRBV4-3; J gene: TRBJ2-1; CDR3 protein: ASSQDRSAGYYNEQF
V gene: TRBV9; J gene: TRBJ2-1; CDR3 protein: ASSVRGGYNEQF
V gene: TRBV7-2; J gene: TRBJ2-3; CDR3 protein: ASSFYPTDTQY
V gene: TRBV9; J gene: TRBJ2-5; CDR3 protein: ASSPAPGLAEETQY
V gene: TRBV2; J gene: TRBJ1-2; CDR3 protein: ASTRDVNYGYT
V gene: TRBV27; J gene: TRBJ1-5; CDR3 protein: ASSLFGGAAHQPQH
V gene: TRBV5-1; J gene: TRBJ1-3; CDR3 protein: ASSLFATANSGNTIY
V gene: TRBV4-3; J gene: TRBJ2-2; CDR3 protein: ASSQEDSGGTSNTGELF
V gene: TRBV9; J gene: TRBJ1-6; CDR3 protein: ASSVATASSYNSPLH
V gene: TRBV6-5; J gene: TRBJ1-2; CDR3 protein: ASSAGYYGYT
V gene: TRBV5-6; J gene: TRBJ2-1; CDR3 protein: ASNLAGGYNEQF
V gene: TRBV19; J gene: TRBJ2-1; CDR3 protein: ASTTSFTGGRQF
V gene: TRBV4-1; J gene: TRBJ1-1; CDR3 protein: ASSHPQGGRTEAF
V gene: TRBV28; J gene: TRBJ1-2; CDR3 protein: ASSTPYSYGYT
V gene: TRBV5-6; J gene: TRBJ1-1; CDR3 protein: ASSRSGGSRTEAF
V gene: TRBV5-1; J gene: TRBJ1-4; CDR3 protein: ASSLEGQSWEKLF
V gene: TRBV19; J gene: TRBJ2-7; CDR3 protein: ASSSGLAYEQY
V gene: TRBV2; J gene: TRBJ2-5; CDR3 protein: ASSSHRLKY
V gene: TRBV9; J gene: TRBJ2-5; CDR3 protein: ASSVGTSGGRGETQY
V gene: TRBV5-1; J gene: TRBJ2-7; CDR3 protein: ASSPGLAVSSYEQY
V gene: TRBV28; J gene: TRBJ1-6; CDR3 protein: ASRADYNSPLH
V gene: TRBV27; J gene: TRBJ1-2; CDR3 protein: ASRPGVGYYGYT
V gene: TRBV25-1; J gene: TRBJ2-5; CDR3 protein: ASSAGQGRTWWY
V gene: TRBV5-1; J gene: TRBJ2-7; CDR3 protein: ASSLGLAGVNEQY
V gene: TRBV18; J gene: TRBJ2-3; CDR3 protein: ASSPIGTGGPADTQY
V gene: TRBV29-1; J gene: TRBJ1-1; CDR3 protein: SARRDIGSPLAF
V gene: TRBV4-1; J gene: TRBJ2-2; CDR3 protein: ASSQEPGDRAGELF
V gene: TRBV5-5; J gene: TRBJ2-2; CDR3 protein: ASSRDYASGELF
V gene: TRBV6-5; J gene: TRBJ1-1; CDR3 protein: ASSRDSNTEAF
V gene: TRBV5-1; J gene: TRBJ2-6; CDR3 protein: ASSLDPGVQGSGANVLT
V gene: TRBV5-6; J gene: NA; CDR3 protein: ASSPPGGQFYEQY
V gene: TRBV6-1; J gene: TRBJ1-2; CDR3 protein: ASSAQGPANYGYT
V gene: TRBV30; J gene: TRBJ1-5; CDR3 protein: AWNPGTPGGPQH
V gene: TRBV7-6; J gene: TRBJ1-1; CDR3 protein: ASSPVGDRMNTEAF
V gene: TRBV6-6; J gene: TRBJ2-7; CDR3 protein: ASSDRGVSYEQY
V gene: TRBV7-7; J gene: TRBJ2-2; CDR3 protein: ASSLGVGQETGELF
V gene: TRBV6-1; J gene: TRBJ2-2; CDR3 protein: ASSVGQARGGELF
V gene: TRBV27; J gene: TRBJ2-1; CDR3 protein: ASSFLLGRGNEQF
V gene: TRBV5-4; J gene: TRBJ1-1; CDR3 protein: ASSPDVTTGTEAF
V gene: TRBV5-1; J gene: TRBJ1-2; CDR3 protein: ASSFAETGGDGYT